These 27 T cell receptor beta chains were sequenced from one sample in a study of early T cells in non-severe SARS-CoV-2 infection. TCRdb passed the 5' RACE reads through MiXCR, listing each CDR3 protein once. This sample carries tens of thousands of distinct CDR3 sequences, 14% to 15% of them seen once, and the ten largest clones take 5.5%. The sequencing sample was made of whole blood. All receptors derive from an adult who was a healthcare worker with PCR-confirmed SARS-CoV-2 infection or an uninfected control (not recorded which).

This clonotype was detected a few times. This rearrangement joins TRBV20-1 to TRBJ1-1; D gene unclear. The germline CDR1 and CDR2 sequences are DFQATT and SNEGSKA (reference sequence). The CDR3 contains 10 residues. V shed 4 bases and J shed 4 bases, with 4 bases lying between them. The CDR3 spells CSAKGTEAFF. CDR3 DNA: TGCAGTGCTAAGGGCACTGAAGCTTTCTTT.

The genes are TRBV7-9 and TRBJ2-7; perhaps TRBD1 as D (5 bases). Trimming took off 3 bases at V and 6 bases at J, with 9 bases between the two ends. The CDR3 runs 12 residues. Germline-derived CDR1 and CDR2 are SEHNR and FQNEAQ (reference sequence). The CDR3 loop reads CASSFTDTEQYF. In DNA, the CDR3 is TGTGCCAGCAGCTTTACGGACACCGAGCAGTACTTC.

The chain recombines TRBV20-1 with TRBJ1-1, with 7 bases matching TRBD1. In germline, CDR1 is DFQATT, CDR2 SNEGSKA (reference sequence). Germline trimming cut 6 bases from V and 2 bases from J; bases unmatched to any gene: 9. The CDR3 length is 14 residues. In nucleotides, the CDR3 is TGCAGTGCGAACGGGGACAGTATTAACACTGAAGCTTTCTTT. Its translation: CSANGDSINTEAFF.

This clonotype appeared a few times. The gene calls are TRBV4-3 and TRBJ2-7, with 9 bases lining up with TRBD2. Germline CDR1 is LGHNA and CDR2 is YSLEER. This CDR3 region has 15 residues. The V segment lost 1 base and the J segment 4 bases; nucleotides outside the gene matches: 5. The CDR3 region has the DNA TGCGCCAGCAGCCAAGTCCTAGCGGGACTATACGAGCAGTACTTC. It is translated as CASSQVLAGLYEQYF.

This clonotype has ten or more counts. The gene calls are TRBV2 and TRBJ2-1; weak D call: TRBD1 (6 bases). V was pared by 10 bases and J by 7 bases, with 20 bases between. This CDR3 is built from 14 residues. Germline V gene lookup returns CDR1 SNHLY and CDR2 FYNNEI. The CDR3 loop is CANKTGGTYNEQFF. For the CDR3, the DNA is TGTGCCAACAAGACAGGCGGTACATATAATGAGCAGTTCTTC.

This clonotype showed up just a few times. The chain couples TRBV3-1 to TRBJ1-1; D perhaps matches TRBD1 (5 bases). V dropped 4 bases and J dropped 10 bases, with 13 bases sitting between them. Germline CDR1 is LGHDT and CDR2 is YNNKEL (reference sequence). The CDR3 totals 12 residues. The chain's CDR3 is CASSLGGGAAFF. The CDR3 coding sequence is TGTGCCAGCAGCCTCGGAGGAGGGGCAGCTTTCTTT. The entire variable domain, with the rest obtained from reference TRBV3-1 and TRBJ1-1, is as follows: DTAVSQTPKYLVTQMGNDKSIKCEQNLGHDTMYWYKQDSKKFLKIMFSYNNKELIINETVPNRFSPKSPDKAHLNLHINSLELGDSAVYFCASSLGGGAAFFGQGTRLTVV.

The chain couples TRBV3-1 to TRBJ2-5; 9 bases align to TRBD2. The CDR3 has 16 residues. Germline CDR1 reads LGHDT; CDR2 reads YNNKEL (reference sequence). V lost 3 bases, J lost 3 bases, and 8 bases stayed unmatched. This CDR3 reads CASSQRGAGGKETQYF. For the CDR3, the DNA is TGTGCCAGCAGCCAGAGAGGGGCGGGAGGGAAAGAGACCCAGTACTTC.

This clonotype was recorded at least ten times. The CDR3 DNA is TGTGCCAGCTCACTCGGACAGGGAGGCGAGGAGCAGTTCTTC. It is translated as CASSLGQGGEEQFF. This chain uses TRBV18 with TRBJ2-1; TRBD1 aligns across 8 bases. Germline V gene sequence: CDR1 KGHSH, CDR2 LQKENI. The CDR3 has 14 amino acids. V lost 4 bases to trimming and J lost 10 bases; unmatched junction nucleotides: 9.

V gene TRBV12-3 or TRBV12-4 combines with J gene TRBJ2-1; D is undetermined. The CDR3 is 13 amino acids. V was shortened by 3 bases and J by 6 bases, with 9 bases between the two germline ends. CDR3 amino acids: CASSLESSNEQFF. The CDR3 nucleotides are TGTGCCAGCAGTTTGGAAAGTTCCAATGAGCAGTTCTTC.

The V gene is TRBV19, the J gene TRBJ1-1, with D unresolved. Trimming stripped 2 bases from V and 6 bases from J, with 13 bases between. This CDR3 region has 14 residues. Per the germline V gene, CDR1 is LNHDA and CDR2 is SQIVND (reference sequence). Here the CDR3 DNA reads TGTGCCAGTAGTATATCAGGTGTGCTCGCTGAAGCTTTCTTT. Protein: CASSISGVLAEAFF.

This clonotype showed up just a few times. J is TRBJ2-1 and V is TRBV11-2; D gene ambiguous. Trimming cost V 5 bases and J 2 bases, with 16 bases left between them. CDR3 length: 16 residues. Per germline, CDR1 SGHAT and CDR2 FQNNGV. Written as DNA, the CDR3 is TGTGCCAGCAGCCGAGGCGGCCTAGTCGCCTACAATGAGCAGTTCTTC. This codes for CASSRGGLVAYNEQFF.

The V gene is TRBV4-1, the J gene TRBJ2-2; TRBD1 matches at 7 bases. This CDR3 is 15 amino acids long. Germline CDR1 MGHRA, CDR2 YSYEKL. V trimming: 0 bases; J trimming: 5 bases; junction bases outside the gene matches: 3. The CDR3, as DNA: TGCGCCAGCAGCCAAGAGGTCAGGGGGACCGGGGAGCTGTTTTTT. It specifies CASSQEVRGTGELFF.

This CDR3 reads CASSSHSGTGGSGYTF. CDR3 DNA sequence: TGTGCCAGCAGCTCCCATTCGGGGACAGGGGGCAGTGGCTACACCTTC. This rearrangement joins TRBV7-2 to TRBJ1-2; 12 bases match TRBD1. This CDR3 spans 16 amino acids. J was trimmed by 7 bases and V by 4 bases; bases with no gene match: 10. Germline V gene data show CDR1 as SGHTA and CDR2 as FQGNSA.

This clonotype was counted only a few times. The V call is TRBV12-3 or TRBV12-4, the J call TRBJ1-4; D remains ambiguous. The CDR3 totals 10 residues. The V end lost 5 bases, the J end lost 11 bases, and 6 bases lay between the germline ends. The CDR3 nucleotides are TGTGCCAGCAGTGGCGGGAAACTGTTTTTT. Amino acids: CASSGGKLFF.

This clonotype was counted at least ten times. This chain uses TRBV24-1 with TRBJ2-1; D remains ambiguous. The length of the CDR3 is 16 residues. Germline V CDR1 and CDR2: KGHDR, SFDVKD. The V end lost 1 base, the J end lost 8 bases, and 17 bases lay between the germline ends. CDR3 nucleotides: TGTGCCACCAGTGATTTCACAAGCACCCGTTTGGATGAGCAGTTCTTC. Amino acid sequence: CATSDFTSTRLDEQFF.

This clonotype was counted between two and nine times. The chain joins TRBV10-3 to TRBJ2-7; the match to TRBD1 covers 7 bases. Germline assignment: CDR1 ENHRY and CDR2 SYGVKD. This CDR3 has 15 amino acids. Germline trimming cut 3 bases from V and 2 bases from J; bases unmatched to any gene: 7. CDR3 coding DNA: TGTGCCATCAGTGATCAGGGGGTAATGACCTACGAGCAGTACTTC. This codes for CAISDQGVMTYEQYF.

This sequence joins TRBV5-1 and TRBJ1-5; tentative D call: TRBD1 (6 bases). In germline, CDR1 is SGHRS, CDR2 YFSETQ. The CDR3 is made up of 15 amino acids. The germline V and J ends were trimmed by 2 bases and 1 base, with 10 bases remaining between them. The CDR3, as DNA: TGCGCCAGCAGCTTTGGGACAACGAGCAATCAGCCCCAGCATTTT. Its protein product is CASSFGTTSNQPQHF. The full variable domain, completed using reference TRBV5-1 and TRBJ1-5, is KAGVTQTPRYLIKTRGQQVTLSCSPISGHRSVSWYQQTPGQGLQFLFEYFSETQRNKGNFPGRFSGRQFSNSRSEMNVSTLELGDSALYLCASSFGTTSNQPQHFGDGTRLSIL.

The CDR3 region has the DNA TGTGCCAGCAGTTACTGGTCAGGACTCTCCTACGAGCAGTACTTC. Translating it yields CASSYWSGLSYEQYF. J is TRBJ2-7 and V is TRBV6-2 or TRBV6-3; possible D gene TRBD2, 5 bases. The length of the CDR3 is 15 residues. Deletions cut 1 base from V and 0 bases from J, with 10 bases between. Germline values: CDR1 MNHEY, CDR2 SVGEGT.

This clonotype appeared a few times. J is TRBJ2-1 and V is TRBV20-1; 9 nucleotides match TRBD2. This CDR3 spans 14 amino acids. The germline V gene encodes CDR1 DFQATT and CDR2 SNEGSKA (reference sequence). Losses at the gene ends were 5 bases for V and 4 bases for J; bases not matched to a gene: 6. The CDR3 DNA sequence: TGCAGTGCTCCCTTAGCGGGAGCTTACAATGAGCAGTTCTTC. Translation: CSAPLAGAYNEQFF.

V usage is TRBV12-3 or TRBV12-4 and J usage is TRBJ2-1; D possibly corresponds to TRBD1 (6 bases). V was cut by 2 bases and J by 2 bases, with 10 bases left in between. The CDR3 is made up of 15 amino acids. DNA of the CDR3: TGTGCCAGCAGTTTAATAGGGGGAACCTACAATGAGCAGTTCTTC. Amino acids: CASSLIGGTYNEQFF.

The V and J genes are TRBV12-3 or TRBV12-4 and TRBJ2-5, with TRBD2 identical over 7 bases. The CDR3 loop spans 13 amino acids. After removal of 7 bases from V and 5 bases from J, the junction contained 7 bases not matched to a gene. Written as DNA, the CDR3 is TGTGCCAGCACCGTCGGGGGGATCGAGACCCAGTACTTC. It encodes CASTVGGIETQYF.

This clonotype appeared a few times. The chain joins TRBV24-1 to TRBJ2-1; 7 nucleotides match TRBD1. V shed 4 bases and J 9 bases; nucleotides not matched to a gene: 5. The germline V gene encodes CDR1 KGHDR and CDR2 SFDVKD. The CDR3 has 13 residues. The CDR3 here is CATSEDRTGEQFF. In nucleotides, the CDR3 is TGTGCCACCAGTGAGGACAGGACAGGTGAGCAGTTCTTC.

This clonotype was recorded at least ten times. CDR3 residues: CASSVGETQYF. The DNA of the CDR3 is TGTGCCAGCAGTGTGGGGGAGACCCAGTACTTC. This chain uses TRBV2 with TRBJ2-5; D is uncertain. The V end was cut by 4 bases, the J end by 5 bases, with 5 bases between. The length of the CDR3 is 11 residues. Germline V gene lookup returns CDR1 SNHLY and CDR2 FYNNEI.

The V and J genes are TRBV6-5 and TRBJ2-1; D call uncertain. Between the trimmed V and J ends, which lost 5 bases and 8 bases, there was a span of 10 bases. This CDR3 spans 12 amino acids. CDR1 and CDR2 (germline): MNHEY, SVGAGI. The CDR3 sequence: CASSDTYHEQFF. The CDR3 DNA reads as TGTGCCAGCAGTGACACGTACCATGAGCAGTTCTTC.

A few counts support this clonotype. This chain uses TRBV5-5 with TRBJ2-6; D is perhaps TRBD2 (5 bases). V was shortened by 3 bases and J by 2 bases, with 9 bases between the two germline ends. The CDR3 is 15 residues long. The germline V gene encodes CDR1 SGHKS and CDR2 YYEKEE (reference sequence). CDR3 nucleotide sequence: TGTGCCAGCAGCTCCACCGGGGCTGGGGCCAACGTCCTGACTTTC. Residues: CASSSTGAGANVLTF. The full variable domain, its missing parts supplied by reference TRBV5-5 and TRBJ2-6, is DAGVTQSPTHLIKTRGQQVTLRCSPISGHKSVSWYQQVLGQGPQFIFQYYEKEERGRGNFPDRFSARQFPNYSSELNVNALLLGDSALYLCASSSTGAGANVLTFGAGSRLTVL.

This clonotype was observed at least ten times. This chain connects TRBV24-1 to TRBJ2-5; 7 bases are a match to TRBD2. J was trimmed by 4 bases and V by 4 bases; bases with no gene match: 8. Germline loops: CDR1 KGHDR, CDR2 SFDVKD. The CDR3 is 15 residues long. The CDR3 sequence: CATSESGGGRETQYF. Written as DNA, the CDR3 is TGTGCCACCAGTGAGTCGGGAGGAGGCCGAGAGACCCAGTACTTC.

The chain joins TRBV12-3 or TRBV12-4 to TRBJ2-1; D possibly corresponds to TRBD2 (5 bases). This CDR3 comprises 15 residues. V gave up 3 bases and J gave up 2 bases, with 11 bases separating them. CDR3 loop: CASSFRAGAYNEQFF. CDR3 DNA sequence: TGTGCCAGCAGTTTCCGTGCGGGTGCCTACAATGAGCAGTTCTTC.